This T cell receptor beta chain was profiled in a study of T cells in Graves' hyperthyroidism and ophthalmopathy. Overall study context: Specimen type is peripheral blood, collected at initial diagnosis prior to any treatment.

The V gene's germline CDR1 is MNHNS and CDR2 SASEGT. The germline V and J ends were trimmed by 7 bases and 4 bases, with 10 bases remaining between them. The CDR3 is made up of 12 amino acids. Study-wide points: The model predicted ophthalmopathy a median around six months before onset.

This clonotype was seen a handful of times. Its target is unknown. Amplified regions were TCR beta CDR3 sequences from RNA transcripts. The HTBI primer set served for first-round RT-PCR of the TCR CDR3. TCRdb used MiXCR to reprocess the multiplex PCR reads, holding one entry per CDR3 protein. The table includes 370,000 or so distinct CDR3 sequences, 25% detected once. Hyperthyroidism in the patients, aged 18 to 65, was newly diagnosed and under 2 months in duration. Lactation, pregnancy, other autoimmune disease or uncontrolled infection led to exclusion of patients. The sequencing input was blood. This clonotype originated in a man aged 45-65 years with Graves' hyperthyroidism. The V call is TRBV6-1, the J call TRBJ1-2; D is perhaps TRBD1 (6 bases). CDR3 in DNA: TGTGCCAGCACGGGGGGCTCCTATGGCTACACCTTC. It codes for CASTGGSYGYTF.